What follows is one T cell receptor beta chain and its context. This clonotype was counted only a few times. Its antigen specificity is not known. Per-nucleotide qualities are absent, and no much larger clonotype sits a single base away. Donors were around 37 systemically healthy Caucasian individuals from Russia aged roughly 6 to 100 years. Roughly 9 milliliters of peripheral blood were drawn from each donor into EDTA-treated Vacutainer tubes. PBMCs were isolated by Ficoll-Paque density-gradient centrifugation, with at least 6 million obtained per sample. Total RNA was extracted from PBMCs with Trizol reagent, with at least 5 micrograms obtained per sample. For every donor, flow cytometry on a PBMC aliquot measured the percentage of naive CD45RAhigh/CD27high T cells. Receptor libraries were prepared by 5' RACE. TCRdb records Illumina HiSeq 2500 as the sequencer. A second about 7 to 11 cycle PCR used a sample-barcoded 5' primer and a J-beta primer mix. Each TCR beta cDNA molecule received a unique molecular identifier from a template-switch 5' adaptor carrying 12 random nucleotides. Each sample yielded at least 2.5 million CDR3-containing paired-end reads. The Mint cDNA synthesis kit, primed by a TRBC-specific oligonucleotide, was used to synthesize first-strand cDNA from all RNA. After uracil-DNA glycosylase treatment, a first 18-cycle PCR used universal primers M1SS and BC2_uni_R on all cDNA. As for the authors' bioinformatics: Each sample was normalized by randomly selecting 1 million high-quality reads, each carrying a distinct molecular identifier. Instead of being binned into consensus sequences, reads that shared molecular identifiers were thrown out. CDR3 identification, clonotype clustering and error correction used MiTCR with a Q25 quality threshold and the strictest error-elimination algorithm. A nonparametric unseen species model with Euler transformation was used to estimate a lower bound on total TCR beta diversity. The public reads were run again by TCRdb, first through fastp at Q25 and then through MiXCR, and only productive beta chains were kept. CDR3 protein duplicates are merged, each entry listing the most common genes and DNA. The V and J calls and clone size come from TCRdb's table, not from the authors' own analysis. This sample lists around 800,000 distinct CDR3 sequences; under 80% were detected once. The ten top clones hold approximately 30% of the sample.

The data were obtained in a study of blood T cells in healthy people across ages (dated by TCRdb to the mid-2010s). Regarding the research as a whole: In model experiments, template switching captured about one uniquely barcoded TCR beta cDNA molecule for every two T cells. To track age-related changes in TCR beta repertoire diversity, the study relied on deep sequencing normalized with unique cDNA molecular identifiers. Donors were grouped into four age groups: young (average approximately 16 years), middle-aged (39), aged (around 60) and long-lived (approximately 78). To avoid experimental bias, donors of different ages were randomly spread across the sequencing lanes. For two donors (one aged 18 to 30 and one aged 80 or older), the study analyzed two additional independent replicas of 1 million unique cDNA reads from the same blood draw. Overall results and qualifications from the work: Compared with the aged group, the long-lived group had more naive CD4+ T cells, fewer expanded clones and increased TCR diversity, suggesting age selection. Because donor CMV infection status was unknown, age-related changes in expanded clonotypes were potentially confounded. Since profiling was done on bulk unsorted PBMCs, naive and antigen-experienced compartments could not be conclusively compared. Total diversity estimates from one million sequenced T cells were considered lower bounds and underestimates. Observed TCR beta diversity correlated strongly with the percentage of naive T cells measured by flow cytometry. As age increased, observed TCR beta diversity per million T cells dropped in a roughly linear way, and a significant reduction was already evident by age about 36.

The CDR3 holds 16 amino acids from the cysteine to the phenylalanine. The CDR3 DNA has 48 bases and is translated from base 1. CDR1 is given as SGHTA and CDR2 as FQGTGA, both from the germline V gene. Germline trimming: 5 bases from V, 0 bases from J; junction bases outside gene matches: 8. The sequencing sample was made of blood. This TCR was recovered from a man aged 30-40 years in good health. The chain links TRBV7-3 with TRBJ2-7, with 9 central nucleotides matching TRBD1. CDR3 sequence: CASSPTGTGSSYEQYF. The DNA reads as follows: TGTGCCAGCAGCCCCACCGGGACAGGGAGCTCCTACGAGCAGTACTTC.